This T cell receptor beta chain comes out of a study of regulatory T cells in long-lasting Graves disease. Study-wide findings and caveats: TRBV28, TRBJ1-2 and TRBJ2-5 emerged as the favored segments in persistent disease. Peripheral blood alone, not thyroid tissue, underwent study.

Germline V CDR1 and CDR2: MNHNS, SASEGT. The V end lost 11 bases, the J end lost 6 bases, and 22 bases lay between the germline ends. The CDR3 consists of 14 residues. Stated time point: persistent/refractory GD, antithyroid drugs over 5 years with positive TRAb. PBMCs were the source of the RNA used for TCR sequencing. This clonotype was observed many times. Its antigen remains unidentified. With iRepertoire HTBI primers and Arm-PCR of CDR3 regions, TCR beta libraries were built. The authors' processing: The identification of approximately 62 TRBV and approximately 15 TRBJ segments was made across samples. TCRdb recomputed calls from the multiplex PCR reads with MiXCR, one row per CDR3 protein. The V and J calls here are based on TCRdb, not the publication. This repertoire shows roughly 400,000 distinct CDR3 sequences, roughly a fifth found once; its top ten account for roughly an eighth.

The chain combines TRBV6-1 with TRBJ2-5, with D tentatively TRBD2 (5 bases). Sequenced here: peripheral blood mononuclear cells (PBMCs), sampled when the disease was refractory, from a patient treated with antithyroid drugs. The TCR comes from a female donor with Graves disease. CDR3: CASNPGLLRKTQYF. Here the CDR3 DNA reads TGTGCCTCAAACCCGGGGTTACTACGCAAGACCCAGTACTTC.